This T cell receptor (beta chain) was captured in a study of T cell responses to AZD1222 COVID-19 vaccine. Study-wide results and limits: Mapped onto spike, vaccine-associated CD4 TCRs spanned it and were dominant at 160-218 and 743-854.

The CDR3 totals 14 residues. The V gene's germline CDR1 is MNHNS and CDR2 SASEGT. Trimming left V 1 base short and J 9 bases short, with 15 bases between. About this clone itself: As yet, its antigen is unknown.

This table comes from immunoSEQ multiplex PCR, and its TCRdb copy is limited to in-frame clones, with some not included. The top ten clones hold roughly 8% of a sample with roughly 200,000 clones, about 86% of them seen once. The sequence derives from an adult in good health. Sequenced material: peripheral blood, taken on day 0 of AZD1222 vaccination. This chain joins TRBV6-1 and TRBJ1-1; D gene uncertain. The CDR3 DNA follows: TGTGCCAGCAGTGAAGGAGTAGTCGGGCGGAAAGCTTTCTTT. It translates to CASSEGVVGRKAFF.